These T cell receptor beta chains were read from a single sample in a study of glioma-infiltrating T cells after dendritic cell vaccination. Data came from immunoSEQ multiplex PCR; TCRdb stores just in-frame clones and leaves some out. Of over 90,000 clones in the sample, around 80% were seen once. The source was blood, collected after dendritic cell vaccination. The receptors shown here come from a human donor with glioblastoma. The CDR3 runs from the conserved cysteine through the conserved F or W. A D gene is named only where the DNA matches it firmly. Some rows have no size entry. The others give once, few or many, or a class for an expanded clone.

>NA|TRBV9|TRBJ1-2|NA
CASSPQGNYGYTF
TGTGCCAGCAGCCCACAGGGCAACTATGGCTACACCTTC
>TRBD1|TRBV10-3|TRBJ2-7|NA
CATKYRQGIHEQYF
TGTGCCACCAAATATAGACAGGGAATCCACGAGCAGTACTTC
>TRBD1|TRBV11-2|TRBJ1-6|NA
CASSLGATGRHSPLHF
TGTGCCAGCAGCTTAGGGGCGACAGGGCGGCACTCACCCCTCCACTTT
>NA|TRBV5-1|TRBJ2-3|NA
CASSPLWRDTQYF
TGCGCCAGCAGCCCCCTATGGAGAGATACGCAGTATTTT
>NA|TRBV21-1|TRBJ2-1|few
CASSCSGSSYNEQFF
TGTGCCAGCAGCTGTAGCGGGAGCTCCTACAATGAGCAGTTCTTC
>NA|TRBV19|TRBJ1-5|NA
CASNEEVYSNQPQHF
TGTGCCAGTAATGAAGAGGTCTATAGCAATCAGCCCCAGCATTTT
>NA|TRBV11-2|TRBJ2-5|NA
CASSSGVMRTQYF
TGTGCCAGCAGCTCGGGAGTAATGAGGACCCAGTACTTC
>NA|TRBV5-6|TRBJ2-1|NA
CASSLDLDRNNYYNEQFF
TGTGCCAGCAGCTTGGACCTGGACAGAAACAATTACTACAATGAGCAGTTCTTC
>TRBD1|TRBV19|TRBJ1-5|NA
CASSMTGEYAVSNQPQHF
TGTGCCAGTAGTATGACAGGGGAATACGCCGTCAGCAATCAGCCCCAGCATTTT
>TRBD1|TRBV5-6|TRBJ2-1|NA
CASSLDRGDPYNEQFF
TGTGCCAGCAGCTTGGACAGGGGAGACCCCTACAATGAGCAGTTCTTC
>NA|TRBV25-1|TRBJ2-3|NA
CASSESGTRQYF
TGTGCCAGCAGTGAATCCGGGACACGGCAGTATTTT
>TRBD2|TRBV29-1|TRBJ2-3|few
CSVKGTSGRTDTQYF
TGCAGCGTCAAAGGGACTAGCGGGAGGACAGATACGCAGTATTTT
>NA|TRBV5-4|TRBJ2-2|NA
CASSRGSPAPGELFF
TGTGCCAGCAGCCGGGGAAGCCCAGCCCCCGGGGAGCTGTTTTTT
>NA|TRBV7-2|TRBJ1-2|NA
CASSLDRANYGYTF
TGTGCCAGCAGCTTAGACAGAGCTAACTATGGCTACACCTTC
>NA|TRBV5-1|TRBJ1-2|NA
CASSLDRQGYTF
TGCGCCAGCAGCTTAGACAGGCAGGGCTACACCTTC
>TRBD1|TRBV5-4|TRBJ1-3|NA
CASSSGGWAGNTIYF
TGTGCCAGCAGCTCAGGGGGGTGGGCTGGAAACACCATATATTTT
>NA|TRBV19|TRBJ2-6|NA
CASSRGGATGANVLTF
TGTGCCAGTAGTAGGGGGGGGGCGACTGGGGCCAACGTCCTGACTTTC
>NA|TRBV6-4|TRBJ2-6|NA
CASSPTAAGANVLTF
TGTGCCAGCAGTCCGACTGCGGCCGGGGCCAACGTCCTGACTTTC
>TRBD2|TRBV5-6|TRBJ2-7|NA
CASSFQASGYEQYF
TGTGCCAGCAGCTTCCAAGCTAGCGGGTACGAGCAGTACTTC
>NA|TRBV2|TRBJ1-1|NA
CATGQPLQNTEAFF
TGTGCCACGGGACAACCCTTACAGAACACTGAAGCTTTCTTT
>TRBD1|TRBV18|TRBJ2-7|NA
CASSTGANYEQYF
TGTGCCAGCTCAACAGGGGCCAATTACGAGCAGTACTTC
>TRBD1|TRBV11-3|TRBJ1-1|NA
CASSTGQGDTEAFF
TGTGCCAGCAGCACCGGACAGGGGGACACTGAAGCTTTCTTT
>TRBD1|TRBV28|TRBJ1-1|NA
CASRQRQGAEAFF
TGTGCCAGCAGACAAAGACAGGGCGCTGAAGCTTTCTTT
>TRBD2|TRBV5-1|TRBJ2-7|once
CASSLAGGLVEKVAPHYEQYF
TGCGCCAGCAGCTTGGCGGGCGGACTAGTGGAGAAGGTTGCACCACACTACGAGCAGTACTTC
>NA|TRBV2|TRBJ1-1|NA
CASQVTGSNTEAFF
TGTGCCAGCCAGGTTACAGGCTCTAACACTGAAGCTTTCTTT